This T cell receptor beta chain was identified during a study of blood T cell repertoires in COVID-19. The wider study: PBMCs, B-cell-depleted T cells, or T cells provided the cDNA or gDNA that made up the material.

This CDR3 has 13 residues. V lost 6 bases to trimming and J lost 5 bases; unmatched junction nucleotides: 4. Clinical history reported by participants formed the basis on which cohorts were assigned. Recovery meant two consecutive negative NP/OP PCR tests, professional clearance, or resolved symptoms. Methods used by the authors: Amplifying reference gene primers gave estimates of nucleated cell counts. Generated by immunoSEQ multiplex PCR, the TCRdb table keeps only in-frame clones and is missing some. V and J calls and clone size follow that table, whereas D and trimming were derived from the DNA. The data contain 250,000 to 300,000 clones, 89% of them seen just once; the ten biggest clones take up 1.9%.

The chain carries TRBV12-3 or TRBV12-4 and TRBJ1-3; 7 nucleotides agree with TRBD1. This TCR was recovered from an older woman who had recovered from COVID-19. Specimen: PBMCs or T cells enriched from blood (not recorded which). CDR3 in amino acids: CASSLGQRNTIYF. CDR3 bases: TGTGCCAGCAGCCTGGGACAGAGAAACACCATATATTTT.